The 32 T cell receptor beta chains given below trace back to one sample, sequenced in a study of tumor and adjacent non-tumor tissue in lung cancer listed by TCRdb under 2018. Libraries came from multiplex PCR. TCRdb records Illumina HiSeq 2500 as the sequencer. TCRbeta libraries were constructed through three rounds of nested PCR with primers (Table S4) according to protocols adapted from ARM-PCR. TCRdb redid the processing of the public reads, applying fastp at Q25 and MiXCR, and retained in-frame beta chains. Rows are unified per CDR3 protein, each entry keeping the most common DNA and genes. This sample comprises tens of thousands of distinct CDR3 sequences, 60% of them detected only once. Together, the top ten hold 20% of the sample. RNA was isolated from bulk, unsorted tissue, and RNA quality was assessed with a NanoDrop ND-1000 and an Agilent 2100. The source material was lung tumor tissue. The receptors shown here come from a man between 45 and 60 years old with non-small cell lung cancer.

This clonotype was detected many times. One end of the junction is discordant with germline, which a read error may explain. This chain uses TRBV11-2 with TRBJ1-3; 8 bases agree with TRBD1. The CDR3 covers 13 residues. Germline V gene lookup returns CDR1 SGHAT and CDR2 FQNNGV. This CDR3 reads CASGTGLGSTIYF. The CDR3 nucleotides are TGTGCTAGCGGGACAGGTTTGGGAAGCACCATATATTTT. Supplemented by reference TRBV11-2 and TRBJ1-3, the full variable domain reads EAGVAQSPRYKIIEKRQSVAFWCNPISGHATLYWYQQILGQGPKLLIQFQNNGVVDDSQLPKDRFSAERLKGVDSTLKIQPAKLEDSAVYLCASGTGLGSTIYFGEGSWLTVV.

Details on this clonotype: One junction end disagrees with the germline gene, perhaps due to a read error. This sequence joins TRBV4-2 and TRBJ2-1; D remains unclear. The CDR3 loop spans 14 amino acids. CDR1 LGHNA and CDR2 YNFKEQ come from the germline V gene. The CDR3 coding sequence is TGTGTCAGCAGCCAACGCAGCATAGGGAATGAACAGTTCTTC. It encodes CVSSQRSIGNEQFF.

A word on this clonotype: A read error may explain this, as a much larger clone is one base away. The missing conserved phenylalanine or tryptophan at the end of this CDR3 makes a read error likely. The limits of the CDR3 on the DNA are not certain, so only TCRdb's listed CDR3 is given. The chain combines TRBV1 with TRBJ2-1. TRBV1 is termed a pseudogene. 12 amino acids form the CDR3, both terminal residues included. The CDR3 spells CTSSQDGNEQFL.

As regards this clonotype: This may be a read error: a much more frequent sequence differs by one nucleotide. This chain connects TRBV10-2 to TRBJ1-1, with D possibly being TRBD1 (6 bases). There are 11 residues in the CDR3. Trimming removed 11 bases at V and 3 bases at J, with 10 bases between. CDR1 WSHSY and CDR2 SAAADI come from the germline V gene. The CDR3 protein is CAGEGDTEAFF. Written as DNA, the CDR3 is TGCGCCGGTGAGGGGGACACTGAAGCTTTCTTT.

In this sample, this clonotype turned up once. One end of the junction fails to match germline, which may point to a read error. This chain connects TRBV4-1 to TRBJ2-5; D might be TRBD2 (6 bases). The CDR3 length is 14 residues. The germline gives CDR1 MGHRA, CDR2 YSYEKL. The CDR3 DNA is TGTGCCAGCAGCGCCCGGGGGAGTACAGAGACCCAGCACTTC. Translation gives CASSARGSTETQHF.

This clonotype occurred a few times. The V gene is TRBV7-8, the J gene TRBJ2-7; D gene uncertain. The CDR3 consists of 15 residues. Trimming left V 2 bases short and J 5 bases short, with 16 bases between. Germline loops: CDR1 SGHVS, CDR2 FQNEAQ. The CDR3 sequence: CASSLSLEKVDEQYF. DNA of the CDR3: TGTGCCAGCAGCTTATCGCTAGAGAAAGTGGACGAGCAGTACTTC.

Notes on this clonotype: Given the absence of the conserved phenylalanine or tryptophan at the CDR3 end, a read error is likely. J is TRBJ1-1 and V is TRBV20-1, with unresolved D. The CDR3 loop spans 14 amino acids. Deletions cut 6 bases from V and 2 bases from J, with 16 bases between. The germline gives CDR1 DFQATT, CDR2 SNEGSKA (reference sequence). CDR3 DNA sequence: TGCAGTGCCCTAGAACCAGGCGGAAACACTGAAGCTTTCCTT. It yields the protein CSALEPGGNTEAFL.

In this sample, this clonotype turned up many times. V is TRBV12-3 or TRBV12-4 and J is TRBJ2-7; the D gene is possibly TRBD2 (5 bases). Trimming took 5 bases from V and 6 from J, leaving 11 bases between them. This CDR3 spans 12 amino acids. This chain's CDR3 is CASSMEVGEQYF. DNA for the CDR3: TGTGCCAGCAGTATGGAGGTGGGCGAGCAGTACTTC.

On this clonotype: This may be a read error, as it is one base from a much larger clone. The rearrangement links TRBV30 to TRBJ1-5; D is unresolved. The CDR3 is 12 amino acids. Germline V gives CDR1 GTSNPN, CDR2 SVGIG (reference sequence). CDR3 DNA: TGTACCTGGAGTTCGGGGAATCAGCCCCAGCATTTT. Encoded protein: CTWSSGNQPQHF.

In regard to this clonotype: At one end, the junction sequence differs from germline, possibly due to a read error. CDR3 in DNA: TGTGTCAGCAGTTTAGGGGACAGGGGGTCGAACTATGGCTACACCTTC. Its protein is CVSSLGDRGSNYGYTF. The chain has TRBV28 and TRBJ1-2; 11 positions agree with TRBD1. This CDR3 comprises 16 residues. Germline V gene lookup returns CDR1 MDHEN and CDR2 SYDVKM.

This clonotype has ten or more counts. Here the CDR3 reads CATSRIARGYEQYF. In DNA, the CDR3 is TGTGCCACCAGCAGAATCGCCAGGGGCTACGAGCAGTACTTC. V and J are TRBV15 and TRBJ2-7, with D perhaps TRBD1 (6 bases). In germline, CDR1 is LNHNV, CDR2 YYDKDF (reference sequence). V was trimmed by 2 bases and J by 3 bases, leaving 11 bases between them. CDR3 length: 14 amino acids.

The chain employs TRBV14 and TRBJ1-5, with D unclear. CDR1 and CDR2 from the germline V gene are SGHDN and FVKESK. The CDR3 is 13 amino acids. Trimming left V 3 bases short and J 3 bases short, with 6 bases between. CDR3 region: CASSQTLNQPQHF. The CDR3, as DNA: TGTGCCAGCAGCCAGACCCTCAATCAGCCCCAGCATTTT. Full variable domain (rest looked up from reference TRBV14 and TRBJ1-5): EAGVTQFPSHSVIEKGQTVTLRCDPISGHDNLYWYRRVMGKEIKFLLHFVKESKQDESGMPNNRFLAERTGGTYSTLKVQPAELEDSGVYFCASSQTLNQPQHFGDGTRLSIL.

Points on this clonotype: One base away lies a much larger clone, so this may be a sequencing read error. The rearrangement links TRBV7-9 to TRBJ2-2; 7 bases are a match to TRBD2. CDR3 length: 16 residues. Germline CDR1 reads SEHNR; CDR2 reads FQNEAQ (reference sequence). The CDR3 reads CASSLAMAGVTGEMFF. CDR3 DNA sequence: TGTGCCAGCAGCTTAGCAATGGCGGGGGTCACCGGGGAGATGTTTTTT.

Ten or more counts support this clonotype. The V and J genes are TRBV20-1 and TRBJ2-7; no clear D gene. Trimming pared 3 bases from V and 3 bases from J, leaving 9 bases between. This CDR3 region has 12 residues. Germline lookup yields CDR1 DFQATT and CDR2 SNEGSKA (reference sequence). The CDR3, as DNA: TGCAGTGCTAGGAGGCAGGACTACGAGCAGTACTTC. Translating gives CSARRQDYEQYF.

This chain joins TRBV7-9 and TRBJ2-3, with D possibly TRBD2 on 5 matching bases. V dropped 5 bases and J dropped 6 bases, with 15 bases sitting between them. Germline loops: CDR1 SEHNR, CDR2 FQNEAQ (reference sequence). The CDR3 consists of 14 residues. Written as DNA, the CDR3 is TGTGCCAGCAGCAGCCAACTAGGATCGGATACGCAGTATTTT. Amino acid sequence: CASSSQLGSDTQYF.

To note about this clonotype: With a much larger clone just one base away, this may be a read error. This chain joins TRBV30 and TRBJ1-4; D uncertain. The CDR3 length is 14 residues. From germline, CDR1 is GTSNPN and CDR2 SVGIG (reference sequence). DNA for the CDR3: TGTGACTGGAGTGCGGGGACAACTAATGAAAAACTGTTTTTT. Its translation is CDWSAGTTNEKLFF.

About this clonotype itself: This sequence may be a read error, since a much larger clone differs from it by one base. This chain uses TRBV28 with TRBJ1-6; perhaps TRBD1 as D (6 bases). Germline loops: CDR1 MDHEN, CDR2 SYDVKM. The CDR3 is 13 amino acids. As DNA, the CDR3 is TGTTCTGGGGGGGCCACCTATAATTCACCCCTCCACTTT. Translating gives CSGGATYNSPLHF.

For this clonotype: This clone may be a read error of a much larger clone one base away. This chain links TRBV30 with TRBJ2-2; no clear D gene. CDR1 is GTSNPN, CDR2 SVGIG, per germline (reference sequence). The CDR3 extends over 14 amino acids. The CDR3 loop is CAWSRLLYTVELFF. CDR3 DNA: TGTGCCTGGAGTCGTCTACTCTACACCGTGGAGCTGTTTTTT. The full variable domain, with the rest looked up from reference TRBV30 and TRBJ2-2, is SQTIHQWPATLVQPVGSPLSLECTVEGTSNPNLYWYRQAAGRGLQLLFYSVGIGQISSEVPQNLSASRPQDRQFILSSKKLLLSDSGFYLCAWSRLLYTVELFFGEGSRLTVL.

As for this clonotype: This sequence may be a read error, since a much larger clone differs from it by one base. The chain couples TRBV10-2 to TRBJ2-3, with 8 bases fitting TRBD2. The CDR3 loop spans 14 amino acids. Germline assignment: CDR1 WSHSY and CDR2 SAAADI. CDR3 region: CASGQAGDTDAQYF. Written as DNA, the CDR3 is TGCGCCAGCGGACAAGCGGGGGACACAGATGCGCAGTATTTT.

This clonotype was observed a handful of times. This chain uses TRBV7-9 with TRBJ2-2; the match to TRBD2 covers 13 bases. From germline, CDR1 is SEHNR and CDR2 FQNEAQ (reference sequence). This CDR3 is 17 amino acids long. Losses at the gene ends were 6 bases for V and 4 bases for J; bases not matched to a gene: 8. Here the CDR3 DNA reads TGTGCCAGCAGTCACGGACTAGCGGGGGCCGCCACCGGGGAGCTGTTTTTT. The encoded protein is CASSHGLAGAATGELFF.

This clonotype appeared a single time. A read error may produce the germline difference seen at one junction end. The chain combines TRBV6-6 with TRBJ2-7; 8 bases agree with TRBD2. This CDR3 is 13 amino acids long. The V gene's germline CDR1 is MNHNY and CDR2 SVGAGI (reference sequence). In DNA, the CDR3 is TGTGCCAGCAGCCGGGGGGGAAGGGACGAGCAGTACTTT. This translates into CASSRGGRDEQYF.

This clonotype was recorded a few times. This rearrangement joins TRBV5-1 to TRBJ2-7, with no clear D. The CDR3 runs 13 residues. V lost 3 bases, J lost 3 bases, and 10 bases lay in between. The germline gives CDR1 SGHRS, CDR2 YFSETQ. The CDR3: CASSSAQSYEQYF. The CDR3 DNA is TGCGCCAGCAGCTCGGCACAGAGCTACGAGCAGTACTTC.

This clonotype has only a few counts. This chain joins TRBV11-2 and TRBJ2-3, with D possibly being TRBD2 (5 bases). Germline assignment: CDR1 SGHAT and CDR2 FQNNGV. This CDR3 contains 15 residues. Trimming removed 7 bases from V and 3 bases from J, with 17 bases in between. The CDR3 spells CASIPSGRSTDTQYF. The CDR3 DNA follows: TGTGCCAGCATCCCCTCGGGAAGAAGTACAGATACGCAGTATTTT. The whole variable domain, remainder taken from reference TRBV11-2 and TRBJ2-3, is EAGVAQSPRYKIIEKRQSVAFWCNPISGHATLYWYQQILGQGPKLLIQFQNNGVVDDSQLPKDRFSAERLKGVDSTLKIQPAKLEDSAVYLCASIPSGRSTDTQYFGPGTRLTVL.

This clonotype was counted a few times. The chain couples TRBV7-6 to TRBJ2-1; no clear D gene. This CDR3 is 15 amino acids long. Trimming shortened V by 2 bases and J by 2 bases, and 10 bases separated the two germline ends. Per the germline V gene, CDR1 is SGHVS and CDR2 is FNYEAQ. CDR3 loop: CASSLTASAYNEQFF. In DNA form, the CDR3 reads TGTGCCAGCAGCTTAACGGCGAGCGCCTACAATGAGCAGTTCTTC.

As concerns this clonotype: The conserved phenylalanine or tryptophan normally closing the CDR3 is absent here, so this likely arose from a read error. This chain links TRBV4-1 with TRBJ1-1; no reliable D call. The CDR3 sequence is 14 residues long. Looked up from germline, CDR1 is MGHRA and CDR2 is YSYEKL. V gave up 0 bases and J gave up 5 bases, with 10 bases separating them. The CDR3 sequence: CASSQDGPLTEAFI. CDR3 coding DNA: TGCGCCAGCAGCCAAGATGGCCCGTTGACTGAAGCTTTCATT.

This clonotype was seen many times. The chain uses TRBV12-3 or TRBV12-4 and TRBJ2-3, with D maybe TRBD2 (5 bases). V shed 4 bases and J shed 14 bases, with 19 bases lying between them. The CDR3 runs 13 residues. The CDR3 sequence is CASSSALVSHRYF. Written as DNA, the CDR3 is TGTGCCAGCAGTTCCGCACTAGTAAGCCATCGGTATTTT.

In this sample, this clonotype is medium-sized. The gene calls are TRBV6-5 and TRBJ1-5; 7 bases line up with TRBD1. Per the germline V gene, CDR1 is MNHEY and CDR2 is SVGAGI. CDR3 size: 15 residues. After removal of 2 bases from V and 7 bases from J, the junction contained 8 bases not matched to a gene. CDR3 bases: TGTGCCAGCAGTTACACGAGGGACAGTTCGCAGCCCCAGCATTTT. It translates to CASSYTRDSSQPQHF.

The chain has TRBV11-2 and TRBJ2-3; 8 nucleotides line up with TRBD1. The CDR3 length is 16 residues. Unmatched junction bases numbered 14, after V lost 5 bases and J lost 7 bases. The germline V gene encodes CDR1 SGHAT and CDR2 FQNNGV. The CDR3 DNA reads as TGTGCCAGCAGCCTTCTAGGACAGGGCGGCACGTATACGCAGTATTTT. Translation: CASSLLGQGGTYTQYF. Supplemented by reference TRBV11-2 and TRBJ2-3, the full variable domain reads EAGVAQSPRYKIIEKRQSVAFWCNPISGHATLYWYQQILGQGPKLLIQFQNNGVVDDSQLPKDRFSAERLKGVDSTLKIQPAKLEDSAVYLCASSLLGQGGTYTQYFGPGTRLTVL.

This clonotype turned up a few times. This sequence may be a read error, since a much larger clone differs from it by one base. The gene calls are TRBV6-1 and TRBJ2-7, with 10 positions matching TRBD1. Germline lookup yields CDR1 MNHNS and CDR2 SASEGT. Germline trimming cut 9 bases from V and 5 bases from J; bases unmatched to any gene: 10. The CDR3 length is 14 residues. In nucleotides, the CDR3 is TGTGCCAGATGGGGACAGGGGCCTTCCCACGAGCAGTACTTC. It specifies CARWGQGPSHEQYF.

This clonotype was seen repeatedly, ten times or more. This sequence joins TRBV5-1 and TRBJ2-1; no firm D call. The CDR3 covers 15 residues. The V gene's germline CDR1 is SGHRS and CDR2 YFSETQ. The V end lost 4 bases, the J end lost 8 bases, and 19 bases lay between the germline ends. CDR3 sequence reads: CASSPDSPNVDEQFF. The DNA for the CDR3 is TGCGCCAGCAGCCCGGATTCACCCAATGTAGATGAGCAGTTCTTC.

CDR3 amino acids: CARGPGPAEQYF. The CDR3 DNA reads as TGTGCCAGGGGCCCAGGCCCTGCGGAGCAGTACTTC. The V and J genes are TRBV4-2 and TRBJ2-7; D is unclear. Trimming shortened V by 9 bases and J by 7 bases, and 16 bases separated the two germline ends. Germline assignment: CDR1 LGHNA and CDR2 YNFKEQ. The CDR3 sequence is 12 residues long.

This rearrangement joins TRBV28 to TRBJ1-4, with no clear D. V was trimmed by 3 bases and J by 5 bases, leaving 13 bases between them. Germline loops: CDR1 MDHEN, CDR2 SYDVKM. The length of the CDR3 is 15 residues. The CDR3 DNA reads TGTGCCAGCAGTTTCAGTGGCACCACAAATGAAAAACTGTTTTTT. Amino acids: CASSFSGTTNEKLFF.